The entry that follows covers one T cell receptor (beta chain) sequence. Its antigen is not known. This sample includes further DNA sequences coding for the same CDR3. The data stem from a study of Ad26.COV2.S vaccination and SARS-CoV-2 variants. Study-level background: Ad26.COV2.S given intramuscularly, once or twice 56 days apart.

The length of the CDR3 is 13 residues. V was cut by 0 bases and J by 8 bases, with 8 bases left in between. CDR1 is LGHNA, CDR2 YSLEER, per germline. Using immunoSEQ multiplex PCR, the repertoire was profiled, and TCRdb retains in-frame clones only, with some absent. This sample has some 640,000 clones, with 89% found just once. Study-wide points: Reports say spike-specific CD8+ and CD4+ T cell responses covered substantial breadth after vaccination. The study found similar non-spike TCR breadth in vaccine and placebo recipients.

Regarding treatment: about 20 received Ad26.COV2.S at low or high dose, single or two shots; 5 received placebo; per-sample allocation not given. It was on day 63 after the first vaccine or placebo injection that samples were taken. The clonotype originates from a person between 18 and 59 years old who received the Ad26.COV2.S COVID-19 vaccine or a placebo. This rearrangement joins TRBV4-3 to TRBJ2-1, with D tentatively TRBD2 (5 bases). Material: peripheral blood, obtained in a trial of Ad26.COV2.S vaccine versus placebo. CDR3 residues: CASSQDGGDEQFF. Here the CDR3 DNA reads TGCGCCAGCAGCCAAGATGGAGGTGATGAGCAGTTCTTC.